The T cell receptor beta chain described here comes from a study of beta chain features in type 1 diabetes. There are 13 residues in the CDR3. Germline V gene lookup returns CDR1 SNHLY and CDR2 FYNNEI. V was trimmed by 1 base and J by 2 bases, leaving 6 bases between them. Findings and caveats of the study: Type 1 diabetes patients had TCRB CDR3s that were shorter (moderately but significantly so) in all four CD4+ subsets. In the patient group, naive, central memory and Treg TCRB repertoires seemed more alike than in the healthy donor group.

Isolated RNA was reverse transcribed in full, so expressed TCRB transcripts were sequenced. Average reads for naive, central memory and regulatory T cell samples were some 3.9 million. This table comes from immunoSEQ multiplex PCR, and its TCRdb copy is limited to in-frame clones, with some not included. The table has about 160,000 clones, roughly 10% seen once. Worth noting for this clone: Its antigen remains unknown.

CD4+ cells of the naive, central memory, regulatory and stem cell-like memory types were sorted via CD45RO/CCR7/CD25/CD127/CD95/CD27. This sequence joins TRBV2 and TRBJ2-7; possibly TRBD1 for D (5 bases). Sequenced input: central memory CD4+ T cells from blood. The sequence derives from a woman aged 25 to 39 with type 1 diabetes. As DNA, the CDR3 is TGTGCCAGCAGTGAAGTCAGGGCCTACGAGCAGTACTTC. It specifies CASSEVRAYEQYF.